The present entry profiles one TCR beta chain with its context. This specimen belongs to a study of immune heterogeneity within non-small cell lung tumors. For the TCR beta CDR3, multiplex PCR with 32 V and 13 J primers performed the amplification. TCRdb processed the multiplex PCR reads anew with MiXCR; each CDR3 protein has one entry. Of 20,000 to 25,000 distinct CDR3 sequences listed, approximately 26% are singletons. Bulk tumor genomic DNA served as template, at 600 ng per sample. Surgical sampling yielded several biopsies per primary tumor (spaced far apart). It was patients with untreated, newly diagnosed non-small cell lung cancer who underwent curative surgery. V was cut by 5 bases and J by 0 bases, with 8 bases left in between. The germline CDR1 and CDR2 sequences are MNHNS and SASEGT. The CDR3 length is 15 residues.

The sample taken for sequencing was lung tumor tissue. The V gene is TRBV6-1, the J gene TRBJ2-6; D is unresolved. This TCR derives from a middle-aged man with non-small cell lung cancer. The DNA for the CDR3 is TGTGCCAGCAGTCCGACGATCTCTGGGGCCAACGTCCTGACTTTC. Its protein is CASSPTISGANVLTF.